This TCR beta chain is drawn from a study of shared clonotypes between healthy human individuals. Study-level results: Of the naive CD4 clonotypes, around 5.2% were shared across four donors. The represented genetic and exposure-history diversity was limited by the small number of donors. Generation of non-shared clonotypes was less probable than generation of clonotypes shared by all four donors.

The protocol was immunoSEQ multiplex PCR, while the TCRdb copy is restricted to in-frame clones and leaves out a portion. Of 550,000 to 750,000 clones listed, 95% to 96% are singletons. Points on this clone: No antigen is known for it.

CD45RO-negative cells were positively selected for CCR7, leaving out terminally differentiated effector memory CD45RA+ cells. There are 13 residues in the CDR3. Germline V CDR1 and CDR2: SEHNR, FQNEAQ (reference sequence). The sample consisted of naive CD8+ T cells sorted from blood. This chain uses TRBV7-9 with TRBJ2-5, with D possibly TRBD1 on 5 matching bases. The J call may be incorrect, as the DNA end agrees better with TRBJ2-7. The source is a woman in her twenties or thirties in good health. DNA for the CDR3: TGTGCCAGCAGCTCAGACAGTACCTACGAGCAGTACTTC. It is translated as CASSSDSTYEQYF.